This is a list of T cell receptor beta chains from one sample in a study of CD8 T cells in ankylosing spondylitis. TCRdb reprocessed the 5' RACE reads via MiXCR and lists one record per CDR3 protein. The table has almost 400,000 distinct CDR3 sequences, about a fifth seen once; the top ten hold about 17%. The sample taken for sequencing was blood, either unsorted or a sorted T cell fraction (not recorded which). These receptors were taken from a male donor with ankylosing spondylitis. CDR3s include the opening cysteine and the closing phenylalanine or tryptophan. A D gene is named only where the DNA matches it firmly. Clone size is stated in some rows and not others, as once, few, many or a class when expanded.

TRBD1	TRBJ2-7	TRBV5-4	few	CASSPGTGITYEQYF	TGTGCCAGCAGCCCTGGGACAGGGATTACCTACGAGCAGTACTTC
TRBD1	TRBJ1-1	TRBV20-1	once	CSASENRGLGAFF	TGCAGTGCTAGCGAAAACAGGGGGCTTGGAGCTTTCTTT
.	TRBJ1-1	TRBV18	few	CASSPNQGPNTEAFF	TGTGCCAGCTCACCGAACCAGGGACCGAACACTGAAGCTTTCTTT
.	TRBJ2-5	TRBV6-1	few	CASSVRGGGETQYF	TGTGCCAGCAGTGTCAGGGGAGGAGGGGAGACCCAGTACTTC
.	TRBJ2-7	TRBV4-3	few	CASSQVVRGFYEQYF	TGCGCCAGCAGCCAAGTGGTGCGGGGATTCTACGAGCAGTACTTC
.	TRBJ1-6	TRBV7-3	.	CASSLGGGRNSPLHF	TGTGCCAGCAGCCTAGGAGGGGGTCGGAATTCACCCCTCCACTTT
.	TRBJ2-7	TRBV5-6	few	CASSLGAVRGLTQQYF	TGTGCCAGCAGCTTGGGGGCCGTCAGGGGACTTACGCAGCAGTACTTC
TRBD2	TRBJ2-1	TRBV6-1	.	CASRGLDLWNEQFF	TGTGCCAGCAGAGGACTAGATCTTTGGAATGAGCAGTTCTTC
TRBD1	TRBJ2-5	TRBV12-3/TRBV12-4	few	CASSSVGQRETQYF	TGTGCCAGCAGTTCCGTGGGACAGCGAGAGACCCAGTACTTC
.	TRBJ2-1	TRBV19	few	CASSIDSEMVGYNEQFF	TGTGCCAGTAGTATAGATTCAGAGATGGTGGGGTACAATGAGCAGTTCTTC
.	TRBJ2-5	TRBV20-1	.	CSASRRDFGQETQYF	TGCAGTGCTAGTAGGCGGGATTTTGGGCAAGAGACCCAGTACTTC
.	TRBJ2-7	TRBV7-8	few	CASSLAELRGQYF	TGTGCCAGCAGCTTAGCTGAGCTTAGGGGGCAGTACTTC
.	TRBJ2-5	TRBV13	.	CASGRTRETQYF	TGTGCCAGCGGAAGGACTCGGGAGACCCAGTACTTC
.	TRBJ1-5	TRBV28	.	CASSLTRDLQPQHF	TGTGCCAGCAGTTTGACTCGGGACCTTCAGCCCCAGCATTTT
.	TRBJ2-5	TRBV25-1	.	CVVEGGFQETQYF	TGTGTCGTGGAGGGAGGTTTCCAAGAGACCCAGTACTTC
.	TRBJ2-2	TRBV5-6	.	CASSLLDREETGELFF	TGTGCCAGCAGCTTGCTCGACAGGGAGGAGACCGGGGAGCTGTTTTTT
TRBD2	TRBJ2-5	TRBV7-9	.	CASSLGRLARETQYF	TGTGCCAGCAGCTTGGGAAGACTAGCGAGAGAGACCCAGTACTTC
.	TRBJ2-1	TRBV20-1	few	CSTLPSGNEQFF	TGCAGTACCCTCCCTAGTGGCAATGAGCAGTTCTTC
.	TRBJ1-1	TRBV5-1	.	CASSSWVMNTEAFF	TGCGCCAGCAGCTCGTGGGTGATGAACACTGAAGCTTTCTTT
.	TRBJ1-4	TRBV21-1	few	CASSAPTGYGEKLFF	TGTGCCAGCAGCGCTCCGACAGGGTATGGTGAAAAACTGTTTTTT
TRBD2	TRBJ2-7	TRBV6-1	.	CASRTNSGRGYEQYF	TGTGCCAGCAGAACGAATAGCGGGAGAGGCTACGAGCAGTACTTC
.	TRBJ2-3	TRBV29-1	few	CSVVRAKGTDTQYF	TGCAGCGTTGTCAGGGCTAAAGGTACAGATACGCAGTATTTT
.	TRBJ1-2	TRBV10-3	.	CATQTNYGYTF	TGTGCCACCCAAACTAACTATGGCTACACCTTC
TRBD1	TRBJ1-3	TRBV9	.	CASSPRTGGFGNTIYF	TGTGCCAGCAGCCCAAGGACAGGGGGCTTCGGAAACACCATATATTTT
.	TRBJ1-1	TRBV7-2	few	CASSITTGLNTEAFF	TGTGCCAGCAGCATAACCACAGGGTTGAACACTGAAGCTTTCTTT
TRBD1	TRBJ1-3	TRBV5-1	few	CASSSGTVGNTIYF	TGCGCCAGCAGCTCAGGGACAGTTGGAAACACCATATATTTT
.	TRBJ1-2	TRBV27	.	CASSLGRKLSYTF	TGTGCCAGCAGTTTGGGGCGGAAGCTGAGCTACACCTTC
.	TRBJ2-7	TRBV6-1	.	CASSEDGGKSYEQYF	TGTGCCAGCAGTGAAGACGGGGGTAAGTCCTACGAGCAGTACTTC
.	TRBJ2-1	TRBV6-2/TRBV6-3	few	CASSDPPPAGINNEQFF	TGTGCCAGCAGTGACCCCCCACCGGCGGGCATAAACAATGAGCAGTTCTTC
.	TRBJ2-3	TRBV29-1	many	CSVEGGRDLTDTQYF	TGCAGCGTTGAAGGGGGCAGGGACCTGACAGATACGCAGTATTTT
TRBD1	TRBJ2-1	TRBV5-1	.	CASSSGTGEGNEQFF	TGCGCCAGCAGCTCGGGGACAGGGGAGGGCAATGAGCAGTTCTTC
.	TRBJ2-2	TRBV20-1	.	CSARRQNTGELFF	TGCAGTGCTAGGAGACAGAACACCGGGGAGCTGTTTTTT
TRBD2	TRBJ2-1	TRBV5-1	few	CASSLYGGGNEQFF	TGCGCCAGCAGCTTGTACGGGGGGGGCAATGAGCAGTTCTTC
TRBD1	TRBJ2-3	TRBV7-2	few	CASSLEGQGTDTQYF	TGTGCCAGCAGCTTAGAGGGACAGGGCACAGATACGCAGTATTTT
TRBD2	TRBJ2-3	TRBV20-1	few	CSARVTLAATDTQYF	TGCAGTGCTAGGGTCACCCTAGCGGCCACAGATACGCAGTATTTT
.	TRBJ2-7	TRBV20-1	.	CSARATGTWNYEQYF	TGCAGTGCTAGGGCTACCGGGACATGGAACTACGAGCAGTACTTC
.	TRBJ1-5	TRBV2	few	CASNMLGHQPQHF	TGTGCCAGCAACATGCTCGGACATCAGCCCCAGCATTTT
TRBD2	TRBJ2-2	TRBV24-1	few	CATSEAGGTGELFF	TGTGCCACCAGTGAAGCGGGAGGGACCGGGGAGCTGTTTTTT
.	TRBJ2-2	TRBV24-1	few	CATSDPGTTSGELFF	TGTGCCACCAGTGACCCCGGGACAACCTCCGGGGAGCTGTTTTTT
TRBD1	TRBJ1-1	TRBV7-2	few	CASSQPGQRINTEAFF	TGTGCCAGCAGCCAACCGGGACAGAGAATAAACACTGAAGCTTTCTTT
TRBD2	TRBJ2-2	TRBV19	few	CASSSLAGASTGELFF	TGTGCCAGTAGTTCACTAGCGGGAGCTTCCACCGGGGAGCTGTTTTTT
TRBD2	TRBJ2-1	TRBV24-1	few	CATSDPTSGSGTEQFF	TGTGCCACCAGTGATCCTACTAGCGGGAGTGGGACAGAGCAGTTCTTC
.	TRBJ2-1	TRBV9	.	CASSVAGNEQFF	TGTGCCAGCAGCGTAGCTGGGAATGAGCAGTTCTTC
TRBD1	TRBJ1-1	TRBV4-3	.	CASQFRTGENTEAFF	TGCGCCAGCCAGTTCCGGACAGGCGAGAACACTGAAGCTTTCTTT
.	TRBJ2-1	TRBV7-9	.	CASSLDGYEQFF	TGTGCCAGCAGCTTAGACGGGTATGAGCAGTTCTTC
.	TRBJ2-1	TRBV5-1	.	CASSLTVSGGGEQFF	TGCGCCAGCAGCTTGACAGTTTCGGGCGGTGGTGAGCAGTTCTTC
.	TRBJ2-1	TRBV5-6	few	CASSPRLGPGKQFF	TGTGCCAGCAGCCCCAGACTGGGTCCGGGGAAGCAGTTCTTC
TRBD1	TRBJ1-2	TRBV12-3/TRBV12-4	.	CASSSRTLHRGPLSGYTF	TGTGCCAGCAGTTCTCGAACTCTTCACAGGGGCCCCTTATCTGGCTACACCTTC
.	TRBJ2-7	TRBV28	few	CASSPRQWGSYEQYF	TGTGCCAGCAGCCCAAGACAGTGGGGGTCCTACGAGCAGTACTTC
.	TRBJ1-4	TRBV29-1	few	CSVVAGVGEKLFF	TGCAGCGTTGTTGCAGGGGTCGGGGAAAAACTGTTTTTT
.	TRBJ1-3	TRBV24-1	few	CATSVAGWQGGFGNTIYF	TGTGCCACCAGTGTCGCCGGATGGCAGGGCGGCTTTGGAAACACCATATATTTT